Listed below are T cell receptor beta chains from one sample, sequenced in a study of regulatory T cells in long-lasting Graves disease. TCRdb used MiXCR to reprocess the multiplex PCR reads, holding one entry per CDR3 protein. Of about 210,000 distinct CDR3 sequences listed, roughly a fifth were seen once; the top ten hold 12%. This sample also belongs to another study, concerning T cells in Graves' hyperthyroidism and ophthalmopathy.

The input for sequencing was peripheral blood mononuclear cells (PBMCs), taken at new diagnosis, from a patient treated with antithyroid drugs. The receptors here all came from a woman aged 25 to 39 with Graves disease. Both conserved end residues are part of each CDR3. The D gene is left open where the match is weak. Clone size is given for some rows only: seen once, a few or many times, or a class if the clone is expanded.

j_gene	abundance	v_gene	d_gene	CDR3nt	CDR3aa
TRBJ1-1	NA	TRBV20-1	NA	TGCAGTGCTAGTAAACTCGGGTCCAAAGTGAGCACTGAAGCTTTCTTT	CSASKLGSKVSTEAFF
TRBJ2-5	many	TRBV2	NA	TGTGCCAGCAGTGGAAGGGTAGCGGAAACTCAAGAGACCCAGTACTTC	CASSGRVAETQETQYF
TRBJ2-3	NA	TRBV5-4	TRBD1	TGTGCCACCAGACAGGGTCGCACAGATACGCAGTATTTT	CATRQGRTDTQYF
TRBJ1-1	many	TRBV20-1	TRBD1	TGCAGTGCTGCCTCCTCCGGGACAGGGACCACTGAAGCTTTCTTT	CSAASSGTGTTEAFF
TRBJ1-3	many	TRBV4-2	NA	TGTGCCAGCAGCCAAGATCGGACACAGGGCTACTCTGGAAACACCATATATTTT	CASSQDRTQGYSGNTIYF
TRBJ1-1	NA	TRBV30	NA	TGTGCCTGGAGTGTAAGTCGCCAGGACACTGAAGCTTTCTTT	CAWSVSRQDTEAFF
TRBJ2-2	NA	TRBV6-1	NA	TGTGCCAGCAGTCTCGGGACTCAGAACACCGGGGAGCTGTTTTTT	CASSLGTQNTGELFF
TRBJ2-7	NA	TRBV11-2	NA	TGTGCCAGCAGCTCGTCCCGGTCGAGGGAGCAGTACTTC	CASSSSRSREQYF
TRBJ1-6	many	TRBV3-1	NA	TGTGCCAGCAGCCCGACGGGGGGGGCGCGGTCACCCCTCCACTTT	CASSPTGGARSPLHF
TRBJ2-1	many	TRBV18	NA	TGTGCCAGCTCAACCGGGAAATACAATGAGCAGTTCTTC	CASSTGKYNEQFF
TRBJ1-5	many	TRBV6-1	TRBD1	TGTGCCAGCAGTCCCGACAGGGGAGGTCAGCCCCAGCATTTT	CASSPDRGGQPQHF
TRBJ2-1	NA	TRBV28	NA	TGTGCCAGCAGTTTCAACACCTTGAATGAGCAGTTCTTC	CASSFNTLNEQFF
TRBJ1-5	many	TRBV20-1	NA	TGCAGTGCTAGCCCCGTACAGGGCCTCAATCAGCCCCAGCATTTT	CSASPVQGLNQPQHF
TRBJ1-5	NA	TRBV18	NA	TGTGCCAGCTCATCCCGGGCTCCCGACACCTATAGCAATCAGGCGCAGCATTTT	CASSSRAPDTYSNQAQHF
TRBJ2-7	many	TRBV4-2	NA	TGTGCCAGCAGCCCCGTAGACCGGGGCCCACTTCAAGAGCAGTACTTC	CASSPVDRGPLQEQYF
TRBJ2-1	many	TRBV27	NA	TGTGCCAGCAGTTTATCAATACTATACAATGAGCAGTTCTTC	CASSLSILYNEQFF
TRBJ2-3	many	TRBV6-2/TRBV6-3	NA	TGTGCCAGCAATGGGGGGATCGCAGATACGCAGTATTTT	CASNGGIADTQYF
TRBJ2-1	many	TRBV28	NA	TGTGCCAGCGCCCCACCAACAGACTCCTACAATGAGCAGTTCTTC	CASAPPTDSYNEQFF
TRBJ2-7	many	TRBV28	NA	TGTGCCAGCAGTCCTCGCTGGGGCTCCCCGGGGCGCTACGAGCAGTACTTC	CASSPRWGSPGRYEQYF
TRBJ2-6	many	TRBV28	TRBD1	TGTGCCAGCAGTCTACGACCCATGACAGGGGATATAACCGGGGCCAACGTCCTGACTTTC	CASSLRPMTGDITGANVLTF